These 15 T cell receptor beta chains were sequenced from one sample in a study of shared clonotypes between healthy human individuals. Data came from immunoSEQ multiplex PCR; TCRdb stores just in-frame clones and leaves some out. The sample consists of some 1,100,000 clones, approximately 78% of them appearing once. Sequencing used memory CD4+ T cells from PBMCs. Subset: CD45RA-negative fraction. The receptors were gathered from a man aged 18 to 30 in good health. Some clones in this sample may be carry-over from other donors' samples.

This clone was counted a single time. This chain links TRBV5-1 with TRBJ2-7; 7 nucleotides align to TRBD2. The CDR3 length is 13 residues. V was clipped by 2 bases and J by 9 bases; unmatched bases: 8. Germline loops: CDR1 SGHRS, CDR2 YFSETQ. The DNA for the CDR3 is TGCGCCAGCAGCTTCGGCTCGGCGGGGGTGCAGTACTTC. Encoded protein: CASSFGSAGVQYF.

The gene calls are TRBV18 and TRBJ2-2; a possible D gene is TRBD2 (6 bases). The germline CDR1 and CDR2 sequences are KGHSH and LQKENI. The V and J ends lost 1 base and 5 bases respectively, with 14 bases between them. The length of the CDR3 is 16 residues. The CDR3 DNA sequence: TGTGCCAGCTCACCACTGCTTCGGACTACAACCGGGGAGCTGTTTTTT. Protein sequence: CASSPLLRTTTGELFF. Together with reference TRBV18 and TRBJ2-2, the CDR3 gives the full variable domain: NAGVMQNPRHLVRRRGQEARLRCSPMKGHSHVYWYRQLPEEGLKFMVYLQKENIIDESGMPKERFSAEFPKEGPSILRIQQVVRGDSAAYFCASSPLLRTTTGELFFGEGSRLTVL.

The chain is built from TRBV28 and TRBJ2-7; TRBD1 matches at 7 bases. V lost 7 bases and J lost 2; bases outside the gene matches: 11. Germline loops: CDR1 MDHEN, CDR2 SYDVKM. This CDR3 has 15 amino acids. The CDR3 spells CASTTGTAGTYEQYF. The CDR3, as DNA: TGTGCCAGCACAACGGGGACAGCTGGAACCTACGAGCAGTACTTC.

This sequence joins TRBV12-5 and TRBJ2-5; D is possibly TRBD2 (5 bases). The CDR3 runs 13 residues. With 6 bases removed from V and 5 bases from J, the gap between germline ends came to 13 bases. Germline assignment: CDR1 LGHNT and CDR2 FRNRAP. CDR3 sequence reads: CASGAPGMETQYF. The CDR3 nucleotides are TGTGCTAGTGGCGCCCCGGGGATGGAGACCCAGTACTTC.

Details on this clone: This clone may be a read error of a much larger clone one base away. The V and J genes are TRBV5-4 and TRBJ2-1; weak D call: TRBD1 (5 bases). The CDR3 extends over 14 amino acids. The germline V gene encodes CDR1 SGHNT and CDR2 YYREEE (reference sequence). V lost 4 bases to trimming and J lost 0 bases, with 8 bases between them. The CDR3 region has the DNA TGTGCCAGCAGCCCCGACAGCTCCTACAATGAGCAGTTCTTC. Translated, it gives CASSPDSSYNEQFF. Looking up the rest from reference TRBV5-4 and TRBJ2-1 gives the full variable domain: ETGVTQSPTHLIKTRGQQVTLRCSSQSGHNTVSWYQQALGQGPQFIFQYYREEENGRGNFPPRFSGLQFPNYSSELNVNALELDDSALYLCASSPDSSYNEQFFGPGTRLTVL.

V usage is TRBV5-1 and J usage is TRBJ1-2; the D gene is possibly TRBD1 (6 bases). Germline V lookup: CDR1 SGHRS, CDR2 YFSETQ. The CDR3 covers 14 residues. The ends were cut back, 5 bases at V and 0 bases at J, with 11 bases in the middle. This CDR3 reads CASRQGPSNYGYTF. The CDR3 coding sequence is TGCGCCAGCAGACAGGGACCTTCTAACTATGGCTACACCTTC.

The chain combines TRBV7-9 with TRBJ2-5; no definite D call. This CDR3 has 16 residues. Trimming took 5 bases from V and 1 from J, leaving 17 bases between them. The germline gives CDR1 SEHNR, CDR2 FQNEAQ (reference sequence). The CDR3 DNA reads TGTGCCAGCAGCCCCACCAAAGGGATTCCCCAAGAGACCCAGTACTTC. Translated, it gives CASSPTKGIPQETQYF. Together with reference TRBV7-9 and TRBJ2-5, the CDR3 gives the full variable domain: DTGVSQNPRHKITKRGQNVTFRCDPISEHNRLYWYRQTLGQGPEFLTYFQNEAQLEKSRLLSDRFSAERPKGSFSTLEIQRTEQGDSAMYLCASSPTKGIPQETQYFGPGTRLLVL.

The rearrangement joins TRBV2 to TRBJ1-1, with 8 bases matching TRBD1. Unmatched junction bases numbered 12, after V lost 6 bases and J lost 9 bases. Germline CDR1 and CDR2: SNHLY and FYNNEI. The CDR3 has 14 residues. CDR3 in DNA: TGTGCCAGCAGCCGGACAGGGACCCCCAACCAAGCTTTCTTT. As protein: CASSRTGTPNQAFF.

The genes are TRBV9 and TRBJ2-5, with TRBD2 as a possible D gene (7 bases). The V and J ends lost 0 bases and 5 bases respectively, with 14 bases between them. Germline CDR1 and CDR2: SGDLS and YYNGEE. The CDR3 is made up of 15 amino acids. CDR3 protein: CASSVEMGGGETQYF. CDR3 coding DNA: TGTGCCAGCAGCGTAGAGATGGGAGGGGGGGAGACCCAGTACTTC.

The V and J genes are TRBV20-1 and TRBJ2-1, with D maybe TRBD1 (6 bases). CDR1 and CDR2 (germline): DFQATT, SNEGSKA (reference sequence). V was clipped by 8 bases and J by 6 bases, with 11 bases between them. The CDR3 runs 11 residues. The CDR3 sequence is CSWDTVNEQFF. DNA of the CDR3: TGCAGTTGGGACACGGTCAATGAGCAGTTCTTC.

CDR3 coding DNA: TGTGCCAGCGGCCGAGGGGGGCAAGAGACCCAGTACTTC. Its protein product is CASGRGGQETQYF. This chain joins TRBV7-8 and TRBJ2-5; D tentatively reads TRBD1 or TRBD2 (6 bases each). V dropped 8 bases and J dropped 2 bases, with 12 bases sitting between them. Germline-derived CDR1 and CDR2 are SGHVS and FQNEAQ. The CDR3 has 13 residues.

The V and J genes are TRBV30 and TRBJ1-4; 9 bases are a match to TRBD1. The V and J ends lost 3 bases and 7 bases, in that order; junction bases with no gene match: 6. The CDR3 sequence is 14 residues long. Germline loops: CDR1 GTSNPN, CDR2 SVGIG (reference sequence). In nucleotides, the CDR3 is TGTGCCTGGAGCGGACAGGGGTTGGGTGAAAAACTGTTTTTT. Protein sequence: CAWSGQGLGEKLFF.

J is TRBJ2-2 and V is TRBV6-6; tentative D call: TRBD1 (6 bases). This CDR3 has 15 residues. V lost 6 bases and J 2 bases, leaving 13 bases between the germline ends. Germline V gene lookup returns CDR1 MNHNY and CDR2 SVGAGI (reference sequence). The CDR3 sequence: CASRRGQTNTGELFF. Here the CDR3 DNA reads TGTGCCAGCAGACGAGGACAGACCAACACCGGGGAGCTGTTTTTT.

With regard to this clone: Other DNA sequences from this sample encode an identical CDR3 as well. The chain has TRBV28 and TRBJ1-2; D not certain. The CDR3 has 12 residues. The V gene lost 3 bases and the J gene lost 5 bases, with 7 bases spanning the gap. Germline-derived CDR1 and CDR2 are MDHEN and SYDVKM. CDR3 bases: TGTGCCAGCAGTTTGGGCGGGTATGGCTACACCTTC. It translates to CASSLGGYGYTF.

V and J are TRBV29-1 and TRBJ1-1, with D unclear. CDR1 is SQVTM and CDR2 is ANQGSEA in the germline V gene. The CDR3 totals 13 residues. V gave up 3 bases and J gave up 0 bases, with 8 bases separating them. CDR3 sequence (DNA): TGCAGCGTTGAGGTGACCCTGAACACTGAAGCTTTCTTT. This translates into CSVEVTLNTEAFF.